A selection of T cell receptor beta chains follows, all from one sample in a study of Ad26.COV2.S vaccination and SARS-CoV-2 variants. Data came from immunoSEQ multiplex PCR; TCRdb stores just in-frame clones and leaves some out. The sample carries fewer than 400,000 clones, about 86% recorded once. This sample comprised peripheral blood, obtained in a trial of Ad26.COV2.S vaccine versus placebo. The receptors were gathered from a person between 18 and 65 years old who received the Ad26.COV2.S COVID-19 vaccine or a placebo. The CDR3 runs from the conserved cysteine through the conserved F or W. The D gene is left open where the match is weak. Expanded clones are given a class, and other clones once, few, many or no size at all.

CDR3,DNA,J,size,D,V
CASSLAGGGGINQPQHF,TGTGCCAGCAGCTTGGCCGGGGGAGGGGGCATTAATCAGCCCCAGCATTTT,TRBJ1-5,few,TRBD1,TRBV5-6
CASSKIPNQPQHF,TGTGCCAGTAGTAAAATCCCAAATCAGCCCCAGCATTTT,TRBJ1-5,NA,NA,TRBV19
CASGGQGIYGYTF,TGTGCCAGCGGGGGACAGGGAATATATGGCTACACCTTC,TRBJ1-2,NA,TRBD1,TRBV2
CASSLSEAGGSYEQYF,TGTGCCAGCAGCTTGTCGGAAGCGGGGGGTTCCTACGAGCAGTACTTC,TRBJ2-7,NA,TRBD2,TRBV5-5
CASRARGSFYGYTF,TGTGCCAGCAGGGCGCGGGGCAGTTTCTATGGCTACACCTTC,TRBJ1-2,NA,NA,TRBV2
CASSMELAGHYNEQFF,TGTGCCAGTAGTATGGAGCTAGCGGGACACTACAATGAGCAGTTCTTC,TRBJ2-1,NA,TRBD2,TRBV19
CASSFMGRGSEAFF,TGTGCCAGCAGCTTTATGGGGAGGGGGTCTGAAGCTTTCTTT,TRBJ1-1,NA,NA,TRBV5-4
CASSLEYTGVTEAFF,TGTGCCAGCAGCTTGGAATACACAGGGGTGACTGAAGCTTTCTTT,TRBJ1-1,NA,TRBD1,TRBV5-4
CASSSGVASRFTDTQYF,TGTGCCAGCAGCTCCGGGGTAGCCTCCCGATTCACAGATACGCAGTATTTT,TRBJ2-3,NA,NA,TRBV5-5
CASSLQGDIQYF,TGCGCCAGCAGTTTACAGGGGGACATTCAGTACTTC,TRBJ2-4,NA,TRBD1,TRBV5-1
CASSQEPGSRETQYF,TGCGCCAGCAGCCAAGAACCAGGGAGTAGAGAGACCCAGTACTTC,TRBJ2-5,NA,NA,TRBV4-3
CASGTRVGAFF,TGTGCCAGCGGGACCCGGGTGGGAGCTTTCTTT,TRBJ1-1,NA,NA,TRBV12-3/TRBV12-4
CASSLDGDNIIGAFSYEQYF,TGTGCCAGCAGCTTAGACGGGGACAACATTATCGGGGCATTCTCCTACGAGCAGTACTTC,TRBJ2-7,NA,NA,TRBV11-3